Sequencing of this T cell receptor beta chain was carried out in a study of spatial heterogeneity in lung cancer. Study-wide findings and caveats: Quantities of ubiquitous and regional expanded TCRs paralleled ubiquitous and regional nonsynonymous mutations, respectively. Expanded alpha and beta TCR counts within tumors tracked tumor mutation counts.

The time point is: sample taken at primary tumor resection. The donors were 72 patients with non-small cell lung cancer that was early-stage and untreated. In TCRdb, the 5' RACE reads were re-called with MiXCR into one record per CDR3 protein. The sample carries about 3,500 distinct CDR3 sequences, approximately 5.5% recorded once. This clonotype came up many times. The antigen is unknown. Within a library made for alpha chains, this beta chain is off target, and its count is uninformative. This clonotype was obtained from a female donor with early-stage non-small cell lung cancer. The sample here was lung tumor tissue, taken at surgery.

The CDR3 reads CASSSAGTQYF. DNA of the CDR3: TGTGCCAGCAGCTCGGCGGGAACGCAGTATTTT. The rearrangement uses TRBV5-6 and TRBJ2-3; a weak D match, TRBD2 (6 bases). Trimming took off 3 bases at V and 9 bases at J, with 8 bases between the two ends. Germline CDR1 SGHDT, CDR2 YYEEEE. This CDR3 region has 11 residues. Full variable domain (remainder filled in from reference TRBV5-6 and TRBJ2-3): DAGVTQSPTHLIKTRGQQVTLRCSPKSGHDTVSWYQQALGQGPQFIFQYYEEEERQRGNFPDRFSGHQFPNYSSELNVNALLLGDSALYLCASSSAGTQYFGPGTRLTVL.